Shown below are 22 T cell receptor beta chains from a single sample sequenced in a study of immune cell composition in non-small cell lung cancer. TCRdb keeps only in-frame clones here, not all; method: immunoSEQ multiplex PCR. The table has roughly 8,100 clones, roughly two thirds seen once. The normal lung sample lay at least 3 cm, and maximally far, from the tumour. What was sequenced was non-adjacent lung tissue. The origin of the receptors is a human donor with non-small cell lung cancer.

The CDR3 bases are TGTGCTAGTGGTTTGGACTCTCTCACCCAGTACTTC. Its protein product is CASGLDSLTQYF. The chain joins TRBV12-5 to TRBJ2-5; D remains ambiguous. Trimming left V 1 base short and J 8 bases short, with 8 bases between. Germline V gene sequence: CDR1 LGHNT, CDR2 FRNRAP. The CDR3 contains 12 residues.

V gene TRBV6-4 combines with J gene TRBJ1-1; 7 nucleotides line up with TRBD1. V shed 5 bases, J shed 5 bases, and the junction held 11 bases outside the gene matches. The CDR3 has 15 amino acids. Looked up from germline, CDR1 is MRHNA and CDR2 is SNTAGT. This CDR3 reads CASSYHRGGKTEAFF. Here the CDR3 DNA reads TGTGCCAGCAGTTACCACAGGGGCGGAAAAACTGAAGCTTTCTTT.

This chain connects TRBV11-3 to TRBJ1-1, with D unresolved. Germline CDR1 SGHNT, CDR2 YENEEA. This CDR3 region has 15 residues. The ends were cut back, 1 base at V and 0 bases at J, with 9 bases in the middle. The CDR3 is CASSLGEGMNTEAFF. CDR3 DNA: TGTGCCAGCAGCTTAGGCGAGGGAATGAACACTGAAGCTTTCTTT. The entire variable domain, with the rest obtained from reference TRBV11-3 and TRBJ1-1, is as follows: EAGVVQSPRYKIIEKKQPVAFWCNPISGHNTLYWYLQNLGQGPELLIRYENEEAVDDSQLPKDRFSAERLKGVDSTLKIQPAELGDSAVYLCASSLGEGMNTEAFFGQGTRLTVV.

Only a few counts were recorded for this clone. The gene calls are TRBV27 and TRBJ1-2; TRBD1 matches at 7 bases. The germline gives CDR1 MNHEY, CDR2 SMNVEV (reference sequence). Trimming took 5 bases from V and 9 from J; bases not matched to a gene: 6. The CDR3 contains 12 residues. In DNA form, the CDR3 reads TGTGCCAGCAGTCCAGACAGGGTGAGCTACACCTTC. Translating gives CASSPDRVSYTF.

The chain uses TRBV5-6 and TRBJ1-4; D might be TRBD1 (5 bases). This CDR3 has 16 amino acids. CDR1 is SGHDT and CDR2 is YYEEEE in the germline V gene. The V and J ends lost 0 bases and 8 bases respectively, with 17 bases between them. The CDR3 here is CASSLGQGFFLEKLFF. CDR3 in DNA: TGTGCCAGCAGCTTGGGCCAGGGCTTTTTTTTAGAAAAACTGTTTTTT.

This clone has a handful of counts. The rearrangement links TRBV12-5 to TRBJ1-6, with D unresolved. This CDR3 has 13 amino acids. The ends were cut back, 5 bases at V and 8 bases at J, with 10 bases in the middle. In germline, CDR1 is LGHNT, CDR2 FRNRAP. DNA for the CDR3: TGTGCTAGTGGTCTTGAGGCAGATTCACCCCTCCACTTT. Protein: CASGLEADSPLHF. Drawing the rest from reference TRBV12-5 and TRBJ1-6, the complete variable domain is DARVTQTPRHKVTEMGQEVTMRCQPILGHNTVFWYRQTMMQGLELLAYFRNRAPLDDSGMPKDRFSAEMPDATLATLKIQPSEPRDSAVYFCASGLEADSPLHFGNGTRLTVT.

The rearrangement uses TRBV4-1 and TRBJ1-1, with 9 bases aligning to TRBD1. This CDR3 is 14 amino acids long. Germline V gene lookup returns CDR1 MGHRA and CDR2 YSYEKL. V was clipped by 3 bases and J by 9 bases; unmatched bases: 8. The CDR3: CASSQRDRELQAFF. The CDR3 DNA is TGCGCCAGCAGCCAGCGGGACAGGGAGCTTCAAGCTTTCTTT.

CDR3 nucleotide sequence: TGTGCCAGTAGTCCCCTAGCGGGGGTGAACGGGGAGCTGTTTTTT. As protein: CASSPLAGVNGELFF. The genes are TRBV19 and TRBJ2-2; 10 bases are a match to TRBD2. This CDR3 comprises 15 residues. CDR1 and CDR2 (germline): LNHDA, SQIVND (reference sequence). Losses at the gene ends were 5 bases for V and 7 bases for J; bases not matched to a gene: 7.

The rearrangement joins TRBV7-9 to TRBJ2-3; 12 positions agree with TRBD2. Germline CDR1 SEHNR, CDR2 FQNEAQ (reference sequence). The CDR3 length is 18 residues. V shed 2 bases, J shed 1 base, and the junction held 7 bases outside the gene matches. The DNA for the CDR3 is TGTGCCAGCAGCTTACCATTGAGACTAGCGGGGGGCACAGATACGCAGTATTTT. Protein sequence: CASSLPLRLAGGTDTQYF.

The V gene is TRBV9, the J gene TRBJ2-7, with 7 bases matching TRBD1. V shed 2 bases and J 2 bases; nucleotides not matched to a gene: 7. Germline assignment: CDR1 SGDLS and CDR2 YYNGEE. The CDR3 runs 15 residues. The CDR3 nucleotides are TGTGCCAGCAGCGTTACCGGACAGGCGACCTACGAGCAGTACTTC. Translating it yields CASSVTGQATYEQYF.

This clone was seen just once. The genes are TRBV6-1 and TRBJ1-6, with D unclear. V was pared by 4 bases and J by 15 bases, with 16 bases between. Germline V gene sequence: CDR1 MNHNS, CDR2 SASEGT. The CDR3 covers 13 residues. The CDR3 region has the DNA TGTGCCAGCAGTGTTCCGGGAAAAAGCCTCCTCCACTTT. Its translation: CASSVPGKSLLHF.

This chain uses TRBV13 with TRBJ1-1, with 10 nucleotides matching TRBD1. The CDR3 is 17 residues long. Germline V CDR1 and CDR2: PRHDT, FYEKMQ (reference sequence). The ends lost 0 bases at V and 0 bases at J; junction bases unmatched: 4. This CDR3 is CASSLGGTGDMNTEAFF. The CDR3 DNA reads TGTGCCAGCAGCTTAGGCGGGACAGGGGATATGAACACTGAAGCTTTCTTT.

In this sample, this clone turned up a few times. The J gene is TRBJ2-7, the V gene TRBV18, with D perhaps matching TRBD2 (5 bases). This CDR3 region has 14 residues. Germline CDR1 and CDR2: KGHSH and LQKENI. The V end lost 3 bases, the J end lost 3 bases, and 12 bases lay between the germline ends. The CDR3 coding sequence is TGTGCCAGCTCACCGGAGCTAGGGAGCTACGAGCAGTACTTC. Protein sequence: CASSPELGSYEQYF.

The V call is TRBV11-2, the J call TRBJ1-2; D remains ambiguous. Trimming cost V 1 base and J 3 bases, with 9 bases left between them. From germline, CDR1 is SGHAT and CDR2 FQNNGV. The CDR3 sequence is 14 residues long. For the CDR3, the DNA is TGTGCCAGCAGCTTAGGGGCAGGCTACTATGGCTACACCTTC. Its translation is CASSLGAGYYGYTF. The full variable domain, in which reference TRBV11-2 and TRBJ1-2 provide the parts outside the CDR3, is EAGVAQSPRYKIIEKRQSVAFWCNPISGHATLYWYQQILGQGPKLLIQFQNNGVVDDSQLPKDRFSAERLKGVDSTLKIQPAKLEDSAVYLCASSLGAGYYGYTFGSGTRLTVV.

This clone was counted once. The DNA of the CDR3 is TGTGCCAGCAGCAAACAGGGGTTTGAGAACGAGCAGTACTTC. Its protein is CASSKQGFENEQYF. The chain joins TRBV13 to TRBJ2-7, with TRBD1 matching 7 bases. The CDR3 extends over 14 amino acids. Germline trimming cut 5 bases from V and 5 bases from J; bases unmatched to any gene: 9. CDR1 and CDR2 (germline): PRHDT, FYEKMQ (reference sequence).

The rearrangement uses TRBV5-1 and TRBJ1-2; D may be TRBD1 (5 bases). V lost 3 bases to trimming and J lost 8 bases, with 17 bases between them. CDR3 length equals 14 residues. CDR1 SGHRS and CDR2 YFSETQ come from the germline V gene. CDR3 DNA sequence: TGCGCCAGCAGCTCAGCGGGCGGGGGTGAGGGCTACACCTTC. This codes for CASSSAGGGEGYTF.

The rearrangement joins TRBV5-6 to TRBJ1-1; no definite D call. The V and J ends lost 1 base and 4 bases respectively, with 14 bases between them. Germline V gene sequence: CDR1 SGHDT, CDR2 YYEEEE. The CDR3 extends over 15 amino acids. The CDR3 nucleotides read TGTGCCAGCAGCTTGAATGTGGGCGCCGCCACTGAAGCTTTCTTT. It specifies CASSLNVGAATEAFF.

The V gene is TRBV5-1, the J gene TRBJ1-1; a weak D match, TRBD1 (5 bases). V lost 0 bases and J lost 1, with 7 bases in between. The V gene's germline CDR1 is SGHRS and CDR2 YFSETQ. This CDR3 is built from 14 residues. The CDR3: CASSLEGENTEAFF. The CDR3 bases are TGCGCCAGCAGCTTGGAAGGGGAGAACACTGAAGCTTTCTTT. Full variable domain (rest looked up from reference TRBV5-1 and TRBJ1-1): KAGVTQTPRYLIKTRGQQVTLSCSPISGHRSVSWYQQTPGQGLQFLFEYFSETQRNKGNFPGRFSGRQFSNSRSEMNVSTLELGDSALYLCASSLEGENTEAFFGQGTRLTVV.

The chain has TRBV14 and TRBJ2-5; the match to TRBD2 covers 9 bases. CDR1 is SGHDN and CDR2 is FVKESK in the germline V gene. The CDR3 spans 15 residues. Trimming removed 4 bases from V and 3 bases from J; junction bases left unmatched: 6. The CDR3 here is CASSPRLAVEETQYF. Written as DNA, the CDR3 is TGTGCCAGCAGCCCCCGACTAGCGGTCGAAGAGACCCAGTACTTC.

The chain is built from TRBV19 and TRBJ1-2; D unclear. Trimming left V 7 bases short and J 4 bases short, with 4 bases between. Germline V gene data show CDR1 as LNHDA and CDR2 as SQIVND (reference sequence). The CDR3 is 10 amino acids. CDR3 nucleotides: TGTGCCAGTAACGGCTATGGCTACACCTTC. It yields the protein CASNGYGYTF.

V gene TRBV2 combines with J gene TRBJ2-1, with D perhaps matching TRBD2 (6 bases). This CDR3 contains 14 residues. CDR1 and CDR2 from the germline V gene are SNHLY and FYNNEI. V lost 7 bases, J lost 0 bases, and 10 bases lay in between. The CDR3 is CASISGSSYNEQFF. Here the CDR3 DNA reads TGTGCCAGCATTAGCGGAAGCTCCTACAATGAGCAGTTCTTC.

This clone rates as medium-sized (0.01 to 0.1%). V gene TRBV15 combines with J gene TRBJ1-1; the D gene is possibly TRBD1 (6 bases). The CDR3 covers 15 residues. Deletions cut 1 base from V and 6 bases from J, with 15 bases between. Germline CDR1 and CDR2: LNHNV and YYDKDF (reference sequence). The CDR3: CATSRVGAGSAEAFF. CDR3 in DNA: TGTGCCACCAGCAGAGTGGGGGCCGGTAGCGCTGAAGCTTTCTTT.